In this sample, the clone carrying this T cell receptor (beta chain) turned up a few times. Its antigen is not identified. Specified time point: patch test 1, 2 weeks after DPC sensitization. Described treatment: therapeutic diphenylcyclopropenone sensitization with weekly scalp DPC. Total RNA was extracted from unfractionated whole blood. These data belong to a study of human T cells and chemical hapten exposure. Overall study context: 2% DPC was applied to roughly 2 cm by roughly 2 cm of upper inner arm skin for sensitization. DPC 0.01% went on the upper back by patch test, with reading at 6 days.

TCRdb independently ran MiXCR on the RACE reads; one entry per CDR3 protein. The table records under 200,000 distinct CDR3 sequences, around 15% of them present only once. Study-wide points: There was alopecia in the donors, so their immune response may differ from that of healthy people.

This CDR3 comprises 15 residues. V lost 5 bases and J lost 0, with 12 bases in between. Germline loops: CDR1 SNHLY, CDR2 FYNNEI. V usage is TRBV2 and J usage is TRBJ2-3; perhaps TRBD1 as D (5 bases). This sample comprised whole blood, obtained in connection with sensitization to the hapten diphenylcyclopropenone (DPC). This TCR was recovered from a woman aged 25 to 39 with alopecia areata. Some clones in this sample may be carry-over from other donors' samples. CDR3 amino acids: CASSRGRFSTDTQYF. The CDR3 coding sequence is TGTGCCAGCAGTAGGGGTCGGTTTAGCACAGATACGCAGTATTTT.